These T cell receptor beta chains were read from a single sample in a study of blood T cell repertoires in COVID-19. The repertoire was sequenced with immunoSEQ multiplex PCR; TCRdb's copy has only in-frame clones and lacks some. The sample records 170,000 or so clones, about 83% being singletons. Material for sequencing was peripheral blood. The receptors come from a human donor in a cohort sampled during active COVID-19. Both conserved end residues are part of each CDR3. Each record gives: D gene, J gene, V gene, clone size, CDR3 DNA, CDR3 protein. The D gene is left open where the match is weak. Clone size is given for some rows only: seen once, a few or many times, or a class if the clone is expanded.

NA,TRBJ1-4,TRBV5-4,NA,TGTGCCAGCAGCTCCCGGGCAGGAGGGAGTAATGAAAAACTGTTTTTT,CASSSRAGGSNEKLFF
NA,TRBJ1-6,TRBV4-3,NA,TGCGCCAGCACTACGGAGTCCTATAATTCACCCCTCCACTTT,CASTTESYNSPLHF
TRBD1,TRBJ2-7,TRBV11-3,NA,TGTGCCAGCAGCTTAGGGGACAGGGGGACCTACGAGCAGTACTTC,CASSLGDRGTYEQYF
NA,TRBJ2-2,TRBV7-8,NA,TGTGCCAGCAGCTTAGGGGGGGCCGGGGAGCTGTTTTTT,CASSLGGAGELFF
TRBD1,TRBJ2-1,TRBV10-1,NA,TGCGCCAGCAGGGCCGGGACAGGGTTTTTCCAGTTCTTC,CASRAGTGFFQFF
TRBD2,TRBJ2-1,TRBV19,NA,TGTGCCAGTAGTTCCCCCGGGACTACCCAAACGAATGAGCAGTTCTTC,CASSSPGTTQTNEQFF
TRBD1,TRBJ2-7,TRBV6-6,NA,TGTGCCAGCAGTTCTGGACAGGGGACTTCCTACGAGCAGTACTTC,CASSSGQGTSYEQYF
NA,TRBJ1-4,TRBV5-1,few,TGCGCCAGCAGTAGAGGGCAGGGGTACGAAAAACTGTTTTTT,CASSRGQGYEKLFF
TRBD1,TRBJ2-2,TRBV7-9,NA,TGTGCCAGCAGCTTACCGGGACAGGGGAGTACCGGGGAGCTGTTTTTT,CASSLPGQGSTGELFF
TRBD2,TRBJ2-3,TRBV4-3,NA,TGCGCCAGCAGTAGGACGGGGGGAGGAGATACGCAGTATTTT,CASSRTGGGDTQYF
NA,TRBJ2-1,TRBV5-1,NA,TGCGCCAGCAGCTTGGCCCCCCAGGACATCCCCAATGAGCAGTTCTTC,CASSLAPQDIPNEQFF
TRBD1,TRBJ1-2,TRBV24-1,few,TGTGCCACCCCTGGGACAGGCTCTTTTCGCGATGGCTACACCTTC,CATPGTGSFRDGYTF
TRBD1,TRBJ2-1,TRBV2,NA,TGTGCCAGCAGGGACAGGGGGCGAGATGTCCATGAGCAGTTCTTC,CASRDRGRDVHEQFF
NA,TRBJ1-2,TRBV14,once,TGTGCCAGCAGCCAAGACGGCTACAGGTCGAGCGGCTACACCTTC,CASSQDGYRSSGYTF
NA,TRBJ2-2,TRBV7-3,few,TGTGCCAGCAGGCGGGACAGCTACACCGGGGAGCTGTTTTTT,CASRRDSYTGELFF
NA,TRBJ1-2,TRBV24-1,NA,TGTGCCACCCCCTCGGAGACCTATGGCTACACCTTC,CATPSETYGYTF
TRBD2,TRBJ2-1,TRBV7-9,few,TGTGCCAGCAGGCCGGGACTAGCGGCCAATGAGCAGTTCTTC,CASRPGLAANEQFF
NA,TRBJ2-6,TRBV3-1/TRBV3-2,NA,TGTGCCAGCAGCCAAGTTCGGGGCTCTGGGGCCAACGTCCTGACTTTC,CASSQVRGSGANVLTF
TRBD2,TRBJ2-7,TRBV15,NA,TGTGCGACCAGACTAGCGGCCTCCTACGAGCAGTACTTC,CATRLAASYEQYF
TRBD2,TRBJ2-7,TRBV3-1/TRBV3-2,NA,TGTGCCAGCAGCCTAACACCGGGACTAACCACCTACGAGCAGTACTTC,CASSLTPGLTTYEQYF
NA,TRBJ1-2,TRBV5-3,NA,TGTGCCAGAAGGTTACAGGGTTCAAGTAATGGCTACACCTTC,CARRLQGSSNGYTF
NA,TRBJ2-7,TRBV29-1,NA,TGCAGCGTTGCTTGGGGGGGCAGACTAGCTAAAAACAGCTCCTACGAGCAGTACTTC,CSVAWGGRLAKNSSYEQYF
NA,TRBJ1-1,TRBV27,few,TGTGCCAGCAGTTTAACGGGGGGGAACACTGAAGCTTTCTTT,CASSLTGGNTEAFF
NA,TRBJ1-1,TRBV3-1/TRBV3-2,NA,TGTGCCAGCAGCCAGGCAGACATGAACACTGAAGCTTTCTTT,CASSQADMNTEAFF
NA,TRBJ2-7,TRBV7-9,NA,TGTGCCAGCAGCTTACCCAGGACAACGTCCTACGAGCAGTACTTC,CASSLPRTTSYEQYF
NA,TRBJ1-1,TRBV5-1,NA,TGCGCCAGCAGCTTGGGGTCGGGGAACACTGAAGCTTTCTTT,CASSLGSGNTEAFF
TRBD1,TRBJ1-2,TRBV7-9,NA,TGTGCCAGCAGCCCCGGACAGGGGGTTCACTATGGCTACACCTTC,CASSPGQGVHYGYTF
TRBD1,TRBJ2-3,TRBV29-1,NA,TGCAGCGTCCACAGGGGGCTTACAGATACGCAGTATTTT,CSVHRGLTDTQYF
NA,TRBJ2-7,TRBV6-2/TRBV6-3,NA,TGTGCCAGCAGTTACGGGGCAGCCTACGAGCAGTACTTC,CASSYGAAYEQYF
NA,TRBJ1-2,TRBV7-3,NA,TGTGCCAGCAGCCCCGCTTCGCGGGACTATGGCTACACCTTC,CASSPASRDYGYTF
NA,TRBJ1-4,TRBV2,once,TGTGCCAGCAGTGAAGGGACACCAAGGCTGGGTGAAAAACTGTTTTTT,CASSEGTPRLGEKLFF
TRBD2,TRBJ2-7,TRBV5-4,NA,TGTGCCAGCAGCTTGGCACTAGCGGGAGCTGCCGAGCAGTACTTC,CASSLALAGAAEQYF
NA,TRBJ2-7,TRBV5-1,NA,TGCGCCAGCAGCGTAGACGGGAGCTCCTACGAGCAGTACTTC,CASSVDGSSYEQYF
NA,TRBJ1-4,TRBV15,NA,TGTGCCACCAGCTCCTACCTCTCTGCAACTAATGAAAAACTGTTTTTT,CATSSYLSATNEKLFF
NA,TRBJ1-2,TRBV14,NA,TGTGCCAGCAGCCCGAGCGGGGCGAGTTATGGCTACACCTTC,CASSPSGASYGYTF
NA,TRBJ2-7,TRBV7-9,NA,TGTGCCAGCAGCCCCCGGGTAGCGAGAACCTACGAGCAGTACTTC,CASSPRVARTYEQYF
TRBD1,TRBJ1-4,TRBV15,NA,TGTGCCACCAGCAGGTCACCGGGACAGCCAAATGAAAAACTGTTTTTT,CATSRSPGQPNEKLFF
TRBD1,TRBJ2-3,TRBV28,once,TGTGCCAGCAGTGCCCCGGGACAGGGGGATTCTCCCACAGATACGCAGTATTTT,CASSAPGQGDSPTDTQYF
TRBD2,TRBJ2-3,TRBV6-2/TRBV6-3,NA,TGTGCCAGCAGCCGCGGACTAGCGGGAGTCATTACGCAGTATTTT,CASSRGLAGVITQYF
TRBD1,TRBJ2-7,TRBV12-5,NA,TGTGCTAGCCTCGGACAGGGCTTTTACGAGCAGTACTTC,CASLGQGFYEQYF
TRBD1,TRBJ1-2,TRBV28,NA,TGTGCCAGCAGTTTAGGCAGGGGGGTGATGCGGGGCTACACCTTC,CASSLGRGVMRGYTF
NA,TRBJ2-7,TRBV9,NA,TGTGCCAGCAGCCCGGACGGTGGACAACTCGAGCAGTACTTC,CASSPDGGQLEQYF
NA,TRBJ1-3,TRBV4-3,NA,TGCGCCAGCAGCCAAGAGCCAGGGGGAAACACCATATATTTT,CASSQEPGGNTIYF
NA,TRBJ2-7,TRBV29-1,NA,TGCAGCGTTGGTGGGAGTTACGAGCAGTACTTC,CSVGGSYEQYF
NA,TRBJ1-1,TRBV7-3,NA,TGTGCCAGCAGCTTTACTGGGGGCTCGACTGAAGCTTTCTTT,CASSFTGGSTEAFF
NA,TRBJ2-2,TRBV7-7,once,TGTGCTAGCAGCTTAGTTCCCCCCCAGGTGAACACCGGGGAGCTGTTTTTT,CASSLVPPQVNTGELFF
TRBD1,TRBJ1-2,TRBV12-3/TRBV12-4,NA,TGTGCCAGCAGTGGGACAGGGAACTATGGCTACACCTTC,CASSGTGNYGYTF
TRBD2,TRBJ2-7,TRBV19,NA,TGTGCCAGTAGCCCCCGGGGGGTCCAGGGAACGGGCGAGCAGTACTTC,CASSPRGVQGTGEQYF
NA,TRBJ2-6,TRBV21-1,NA,TGTGCCAGCAGCAAATCGACAACCGGGGCCAACGTCCTGACTTTC,CASSKSTTGANVLTF
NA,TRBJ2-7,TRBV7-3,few,TGTGCCAGCAGCCCGGGCAGGGGTTACGAGCAGTACTTC,CASSPGRGYEQYF
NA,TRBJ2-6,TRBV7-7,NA,TGTGCTAGCAGCCCCTCCAGGGGCTCCTTCTCTGGGGCCAACGTCCTGACTTTC,CASSPSRGSFSGANVLTF
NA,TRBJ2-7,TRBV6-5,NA,TGTGCCAGCAGTTCAGGGCAGGGTACCTACGAGCAGTACTTC,CASSSGQGTYEQYF
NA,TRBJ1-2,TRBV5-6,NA,TGTGCCAGCAGGTTTACAGGAGTTTATACCTTC,CASRFTGVYTF
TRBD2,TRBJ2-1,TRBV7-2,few,TGTGCCAGCAGGAGGGTAGCGGGGGGACCCAATGAGCAGTTCTTC,CASRRVAGGPNEQFF
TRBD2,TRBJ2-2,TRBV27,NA,TGTGCCAGCAGGGGACTAGCGGGAGGGCCAAACACCGGGGAGCTGTTTTTT,CASRGLAGGPNTGELFF
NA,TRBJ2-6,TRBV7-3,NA,TGTGCCAGCAGCCCCGAGAGCTCTGGGGCCAACGTCCTGACTTTC,CASSPESSGANVLTF
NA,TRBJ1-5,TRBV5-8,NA,TGTGCCAGCAGCTTGCAGGGTATACAGCCCCAGCATTTT,CASSLQGIQPQHF
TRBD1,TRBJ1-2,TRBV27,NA,TGTGCCAGCAGTAGAGGGACAGGGATTGGCTACACCTTC,CASSRGTGIGYTF
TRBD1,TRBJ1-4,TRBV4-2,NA,TGTGCCAGCAGCCATAGGGGGGGACAGGGTGAAAAACTGTTTTTT,CASSHRGGQGEKLFF